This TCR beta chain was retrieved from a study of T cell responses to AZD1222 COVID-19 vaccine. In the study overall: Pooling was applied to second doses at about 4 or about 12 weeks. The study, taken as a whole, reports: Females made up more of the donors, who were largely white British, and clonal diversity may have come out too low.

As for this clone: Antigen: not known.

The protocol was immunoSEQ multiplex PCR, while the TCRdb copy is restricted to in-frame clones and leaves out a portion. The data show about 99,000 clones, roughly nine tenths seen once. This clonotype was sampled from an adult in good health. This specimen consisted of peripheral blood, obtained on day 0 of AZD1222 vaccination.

The chain's CDR3 is CASNLGQGGEQFF. CDR3 DNA sequence: TGTGCCAGCAATCTAGGACAGGGTGGGGAGCAGTTCTTC. The chain recombines TRBV6-4 with TRBJ2-1, with TRBD1 matching 8 bases. Germline assignment: CDR1 MRHNA and CDR2 SNTAGT. This CDR3 comprises 13 residues. Trimming took 7 bases from V and 10 from J; bases not matched to a gene: 9.